These 26 T cell receptor beta chains share one sample of origin, sequenced in a study of Graves' ophthalmopathy and Graves' hyperthyroidism. Amplifying from RNA transcripts, the study obtained TCR beta CDR3 regions. RT-PCR was first run with HTBI primers, then multiplex PCR in a second round. MiXCR was run by TCRdb on the multiplex PCR reads, yielding one entry per CDR3 protein. The sample yields about 740,000 distinct CDR3 sequences, roughly two fifths seen once. What was sequenced was peripheral blood. Receptors originate from an adult man with Graves' ophthalmopathy.

This clonotype was observed a handful of times. The chain has TRBV9 and TRBJ1-4; D is possibly TRBD1 (5 bases). The CDR3 contains 14 residues. The germline V and J ends were trimmed by 3 bases and 7 bases, with 13 bases remaining between them. Per the germline V gene, CDR1 is SGDLS and CDR2 is YYNGEE. The CDR3 sequence: CASSARASAEKLFF. In DNA form, the CDR3 reads TGTGCCAGCAGCGCCAGGGCTTCAGCTGAAAAACTGTTTTTT. Using reference TRBV9 and TRBJ1-4 for the parts outside the CDR3, the full variable domain is DSGVTQTPKHLITATGQRVTLRCSPRSGDLSVYWYQQSLDQGLQFLIQYYNGEERAKGNILERFSAQQFPDLHSELNLSSLELGDSALYFCASSARASAEKLFFGSGTQLSVL.

In its sample, this clonotype was seen many times. The chain is built from TRBV7-2 and TRBJ1-6; 7 positions match TRBD1. The ends lost 1 base at V and 10 bases at J; junction bases unmatched: 7. Germline CDR1 reads SGHTA; CDR2 reads FQGNSA. The CDR3 totals 15 residues. CDR3 DNA: TGTGCCAGCAGCTTAGGTCGACAGGGCGACTCACCCCTCCACTTT. This sequence encodes CASSLGRQGDSPLHF.

There are many counts of this clonotype. The genes are TRBV20-1 and TRBJ1-5; D is uncertain. Germline V gene data show CDR1 as DFQATT and CDR2 as SNEGSKA (reference sequence). V was shortened by 3 bases and J by 5 bases, with 8 bases between the two germline ends. This CDR3 is built from 12 residues. CDR3 nucleotide sequence: TGCAGTGCTAGTCGGTGGGATCAGCCCCAGCATTTT. This gives the protein CSASRWDQPQHF.

This clonotype was recorded many times. The chain combines TRBV9 with TRBJ1-2; D is possibly TRBD1 (5 bases). Trimming left V 1 base short and J 9 bases short, with 16 bases between. This CDR3 region has 14 residues. Germline CDR1 is SGDLS and CDR2 is YYNGEE. The CDR3: CASSVRQGRGSYTF. CDR3 DNA: TGTGCCAGCAGCGTACGGCAGGGAAGGGGCAGCTACACCTTC.

This clonotype appeared many times. The CDR3 loop reads CASIRGTGEAFF. The DNA of the CDR3 is TGTGCCAGCATTAGAGGGACAGGTGAAGCTTTCTTT. The gene calls are TRBV2 and TRBJ1-1, with 8 bases fitting TRBD1. Germline V gene data show CDR1 as SNHLY and CDR2 as FYNNEI. The CDR3 contains 12 residues. Losses at the gene ends were 7 bases for V and 7 bases for J; bases not matched to a gene: 5.

This clonotype was seen many times. The rearrangement uses TRBV29-1 and TRBJ1-1, with D hard to call. CDR1 is SQVTM and CDR2 is ANQGSEA in the germline V gene. Between the trimmed V and J ends, which lost 5 bases and 0 bases, there was a span of 10 bases. This CDR3 has 13 residues. The CDR3 sequence is CSVRSRMNTEAFF. CDR3 nucleotides: TGCAGCGTTAGGTCCAGGATGAACACTGAAGCTTTCTTT.

Ten or more counts support this clonotype. This sequence joins TRBV2 and TRBJ2-6; 7 bases line up with TRBD2. Per germline, CDR1 SNHLY and CDR2 FYNNEI. The CDR3 runs to 18 residues. J was trimmed by 0 bases and V by 2 bases; bases with no gene match: 7. This CDR3 is CASSERAGLLSGANVLTF. The CDR3 nucleotides are TGTGCCAGCAGTGAACGAGCGGGATTGCTCTCTGGGGCCAACGTCCTGACTTTC.

This chain links TRBV2 with TRBJ2-3; TRBD1 might be the D (6 bases). From germline, CDR1 is SNHLY and CDR2 FYNNEI. The length of the CDR3 is 14 residues. V was cut by 10 bases and J by 2 bases, with 16 bases left in between. As DNA, the CDR3 is TGTGCCACCCAAGACAGGACAAACACAGATACGCAGTATTTT. Translating it yields CATQDRTNTDTQYF.

A remark on this clonotype: With a much larger clone just one base away, this may be a read error. This rearrangement joins TRBV19 to TRBJ1-6; a weak D match, TRBD1 (5 bases). The CDR3 length is 14 residues. V lost 9 bases and J lost 2, with 11 bases in between. Germline V gene sequence: CDR1 LNHDA, CDR2 SQIVND (reference sequence). The CDR3 region has the DNA TGTGCCAGCAGGGTGGGGCCCTATAATTCACCCCTCCACTTT. Translated: CASRVGPYNSPLHF.

This clonotype was seen just once. The junction differs from germline at one of its ends, possibly a read error. The chain couples TRBV7-9 to TRBJ2-5, with 7 nucleotides matching TRBD2. The germline V gene encodes CDR1 SEHNR and CDR2 FQNEAQ (reference sequence). The CDR3 contains 13 residues. The chain's CDR3 is CASSLFRGEAQNF. CDR3 coding DNA: TGTGCCAGCAGCTTATTTCGGGGGGAGGCCCAGAACTTC.

Worth noting for this clonotype: Because the CDR3 is missing its conserved closing phenylalanine or tryptophan, this is likely a read error. Because the CDR3's place on the DNA is in doubt, the DNA is left out and the CDR3 is given as listed by TCRdb. The chain employs TRBV5-6 and TRBJ2-5; no DNA check was done on the table's D call, TRBD1. Per the germline V gene, CDR1 is SGHDT and CDR2 is YYEEEE. The CDR3 totals 12 residues, both ends included. The CDR3: CASSWWSGLGYY.

This clonotype was detected many times. The gene calls are TRBV7-3 and TRBJ2-5; D may be TRBD2 (6 bases). This CDR3 is built from 15 residues. CDR1 SGHTA and CDR2 FQGTGA come from the germline V gene. Trimming shortened V by 1 base and J by 2 bases, and 11 bases separated the two germline ends. In DNA form, the CDR3 reads TGTGCCAGCAGCTTAATGGGACTGGGGCAAGAGACCCAGTACTTC. Translated, it gives CASSLMGLGQETQYF.

With regard to this clonotype: One end of the junction fails to match germline, which may point to a read error. The chain employs TRBV5-5 and TRBJ2-7; 10 bases map to TRBD2. The germline gives CDR1 SGHKS, CDR2 YYEKEE (reference sequence). The CDR3 extends over 13 amino acids. CDR3 nucleotide sequence: TGTGCCAGCAGCTCGGACCTTTTCCTAGCGGGAGACTTC. It yields the protein CASSSDLFLAGDF.

The gene calls are TRBV12-3 or TRBV12-4 and TRBJ2-7, with TRBD1 matching 8 bases. The length of the CDR3 is 15 residues. After removal of 5 bases from V and 3 bases from J, the junction contained 9 bases not matched to a gene. The CDR3 coding sequence is TGTGCCAGCAGTCAAACCGGGACAGGCATCTACGAGCAGTACTTC. Protein product: CASSQTGTGIYEQYF.

This clonotype was seen a handful of times. An end of the junction does not agree with germline; a read error may underlie this. The chain employs TRBV7-2 and TRBJ2-5; 8 bases line up with TRBD1. Per the germline V gene, CDR1 is SGHTA and CDR2 is FQGNSA. The CDR3 loop spans 14 amino acids. The CDR3 spells CASRFDRGQETQYF. The CDR3 coding sequence is TGCGCCAGCAGATTTGACAGGGGACAAGAGACCCAGTACTTC.

This clonotype came up many times. J is TRBJ1-3 and V is TRBV19, with TRBD1 matching over 9 bases. Germline V lookup: CDR1 LNHDA, CDR2 SQIVND (reference sequence). This CDR3 comprises 14 residues. V shed 8 bases and J 0 bases; nucleotides not matched to a gene: 2. The CDR3 DNA reads as TGTGCCAGTGGGACAGGGCGCTCTGGAAACACCATATATTTT. Protein: CASGTGRSGNTIYF.

The gene calls are TRBV10-3 and TRBJ1-3, with 8 bases identical to TRBD1. The V segment lost 6 bases and the J segment 2 bases; nucleotides outside the gene matches: 12. This CDR3 region has 17 residues. Germline V gives CDR1 ENHRY, CDR2 SYGVKD. CDR3 coding DNA: TGTGCCATCAGGGAAACAGGACAGGGTAACCCTGGAAACACCATATATTTT. It encodes CAIRETGQGNPGNTIYF.

The chain employs TRBV10-2 and TRBJ2-7; 8 positions agree with TRBD1. V shed 4 bases and J 3 bases; nucleotides not matched to a gene: 8. This CDR3 has 15 residues. Per the germline V gene, CDR1 is WSHSY and CDR2 is SAAADI. CDR3 in DNA: TGCGCCAGCAGTGTATGGGGACAGGACAACTACGAGCAGTACTTC. This sequence encodes CASSVWGQDNYEQYF.

The J gene is TRBJ2-7, the V gene TRBV20-1; 9 nucleotides agree with TRBD1. CDR3 length: 14 residues. The V segment lost 6 bases and the J segment 9 bases; nucleotides outside the gene matches: 15. CDR1 DFQATT and CDR2 SNEGSKA come from the germline V gene (reference sequence). The CDR3 spells CSAGTGQGPHGQYF. DNA for the CDR3: TGCAGTGCCGGGACGGGACAGGGCCCCCACGGGCAGTACTTC.

The rearrangement uses TRBV4-1 and TRBJ1-6; D gene unclear. In germline, CDR1 is MGHRA, CDR2 YSYEKL. The V gene lost 0 bases and the J gene lost 14 bases, with 11 bases spanning the gap. This CDR3 has 13 amino acids. CDR3 region: CASSQESTSSLHF. The CDR3 DNA reads as TGCGCCAGCAGCCAAGAGTCGACATCGTCCCTCCACTTT.

The genes are TRBV5-1 and TRBJ2-5, with 7 bases fitting TRBD2. This CDR3 is built from 16 residues. Germline V lookup: CDR1 SGHRS, CDR2 YFSETQ. The V segment lost 1 base and the J segment 2 bases; nucleotides outside the gene matches: 8. CDR3 amino acids: CASSLSIAGTQETQYF. CDR3 coding DNA: TGCGCCAGCAGCTTGTCGATAGCGGGTACTCAAGAGACCCAGTACTTC.

This clonotype was picked up a small number of times. The chain couples TRBV2 to TRBJ1-1; D remains ambiguous. Trimming took off 7 bases at V and 5 bases at J, with 20 bases between the two ends. The V gene's germline CDR1 is SNHLY and CDR2 FYNNEI. The CDR3 runs to 15 residues. The CDR3 sequence is CASNKVRGSGTEAFF. In nucleotides, the CDR3 is TGTGCCAGCAATAAAGTCCGCGGGTCGGGGACTGAAGCTTTCTTT.

The V gene is TRBV28, the J gene TRBJ2-7; possibly TRBD1 or TRBD2 for D (5 bases each). Germline V lookup: CDR1 MDHEN, CDR2 SYDVKM. The CDR3 has 15 residues. The V end was cut by 3 bases, the J end by 3 bases, with 15 bases between. In DNA, the CDR3 is TGTGCCAGCAGTTTGACGGGGCCCCTGGTCTACGAGCAGTACTTC. Amino acids: CASSLTGPLVYEQYF. The full variable domain, completed using reference TRBV28 and TRBJ2-7, is DVKVTQSSRYLVKRTGEKVFLECVQDMDHENMFWYRQDPGLGLRLIYFSYDVKMKEKGDIPEGYSVSREKKERFSLILESASTNQTSMYLCASSLTGPLVYEQYFGPGTRLTVT.

In this sample, this clonotype turned up once. This clone may be a read error of a much larger clone one base away. The chain uses TRBV12-3 or TRBV12-4 and TRBJ2-5; D possibly corresponds to TRBD2 (5 bases). CDR3 length: 16 amino acids. The CDR3: CASSLRGAESAETRYF. CDR3 DNA: TGTGCCAGCAGTTTACGGGGAGCGGAGTCCGCGGAGACCCGGTACTTC.

This clonotype has a handful of counts. V usage is TRBV2 and J usage is TRBJ1-2, with D possibly being TRBD1 (5 bases). CDR3 length: 12 residues. Trimming cost V 5 bases and J 7 bases, with 11 bases left between them. Germline values: CDR1 SNHLY, CDR2 FYNNEI. This CDR3 is CASSRQRGGYTF. In DNA form, the CDR3 reads TGTGCCAGCAGTCGACAGAGAGGTGGCTACACCTTC.

This clonotype was counted ten times or more. This sequence joins TRBV10-3 and TRBJ2-7; D may be TRBD1 (5 bases). Trimming took off 7 bases at V and 4 bases at J, with 11 bases between the two ends. Germline-derived CDR1 and CDR2 are ENHRY and SYGVKD. This CDR3 region has 12 residues. The CDR3 bases are TGTGCCATCATGACAGCAGGGTACGAGCAGTACTTC. Translated, it gives CAIMTAGYEQYF.